Included here is one T cell receptor beta chain sequence, with context. The antigen is undetermined. The CDR3 length is 13 residues. Germline CDR1 and CDR2: DFQATT and SNEGSKA (reference sequence). The record originates from a study of monozygotic twins with inflammatory bowel disease. Overall study results and limits: Separate T cell subtypes could not be resolved from one another.

Eight distinct reactions (per sample) were used to make the cDNA. Through template switching, UMIs that included a 6-nucleotide sample barcode were added. Two nested PCRs, run for approximately 16 and 9 cycles, were applied to TCRalpha and TCRbeta cDNA. No DNA is given; TCRdb re-called the 5' RACE reads and lists each CDR3 protein once. The sample's table shows about 330,000 distinct CDR3 sequences. The sequence derives from a human donor with ulcerative colitis or Crohn's disease, or a healthy co-twin of an affected twin (not recorded which). This rearrangement joins TRBV20-1 to TRBJ1-6. The sequenced sample consisted of blood. The CDR3 here is CSAEGLPNSPLHF.